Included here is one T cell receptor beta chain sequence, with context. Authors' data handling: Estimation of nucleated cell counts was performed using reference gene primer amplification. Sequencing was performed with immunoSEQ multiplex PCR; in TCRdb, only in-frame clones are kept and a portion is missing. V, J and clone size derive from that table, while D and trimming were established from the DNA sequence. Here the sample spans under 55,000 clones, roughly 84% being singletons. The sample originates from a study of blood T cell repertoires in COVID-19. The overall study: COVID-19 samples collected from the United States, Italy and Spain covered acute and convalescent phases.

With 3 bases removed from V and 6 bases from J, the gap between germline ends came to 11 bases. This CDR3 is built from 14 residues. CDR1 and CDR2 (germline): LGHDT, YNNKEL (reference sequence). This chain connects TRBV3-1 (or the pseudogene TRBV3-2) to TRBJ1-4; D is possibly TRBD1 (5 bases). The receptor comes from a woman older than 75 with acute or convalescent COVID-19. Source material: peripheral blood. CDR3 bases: TGTGCCAGCAGCCATGAAATGACAGATGAAAAACTGTTTTTT. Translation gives CASSHEMTDEKLFF.